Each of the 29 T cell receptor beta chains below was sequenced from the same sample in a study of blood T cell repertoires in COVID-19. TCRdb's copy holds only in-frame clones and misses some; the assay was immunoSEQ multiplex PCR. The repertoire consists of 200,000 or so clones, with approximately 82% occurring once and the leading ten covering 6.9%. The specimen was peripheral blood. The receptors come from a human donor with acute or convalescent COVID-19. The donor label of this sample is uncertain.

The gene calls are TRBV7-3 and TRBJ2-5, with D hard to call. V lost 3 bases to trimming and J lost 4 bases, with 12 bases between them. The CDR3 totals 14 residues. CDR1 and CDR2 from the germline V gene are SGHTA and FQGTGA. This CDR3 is CASSFGPPGETQYF. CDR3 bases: TGTGCCAGCAGCTTTGGGCCTCCAGGAGAGACCCAGTACTTC.

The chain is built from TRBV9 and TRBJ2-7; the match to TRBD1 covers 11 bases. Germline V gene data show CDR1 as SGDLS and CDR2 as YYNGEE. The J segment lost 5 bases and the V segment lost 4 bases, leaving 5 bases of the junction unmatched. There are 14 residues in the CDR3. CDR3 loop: CASSLGQGGDEQYF. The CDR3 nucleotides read TGTGCCAGCAGCTTGGGACAGGGGGGCGACGAGCAGTACTTC.

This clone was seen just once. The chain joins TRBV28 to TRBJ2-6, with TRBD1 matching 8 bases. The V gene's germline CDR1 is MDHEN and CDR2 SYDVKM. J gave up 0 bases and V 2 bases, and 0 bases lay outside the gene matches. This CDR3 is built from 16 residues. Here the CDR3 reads CASSLDRGSGANVLTF. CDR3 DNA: TGTGCCAGCAGTTTAGACAGGGGCTCTGGGGCCAACGTCCTGACTTTC.

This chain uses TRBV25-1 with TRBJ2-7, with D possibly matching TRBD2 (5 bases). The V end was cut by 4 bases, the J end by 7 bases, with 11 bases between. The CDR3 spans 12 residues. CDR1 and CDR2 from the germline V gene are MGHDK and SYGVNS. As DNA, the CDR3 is TGTGCCAGCAGTGTAGTTACGGGAGAGCAGTACTTC. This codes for CASSVVTGEQYF.

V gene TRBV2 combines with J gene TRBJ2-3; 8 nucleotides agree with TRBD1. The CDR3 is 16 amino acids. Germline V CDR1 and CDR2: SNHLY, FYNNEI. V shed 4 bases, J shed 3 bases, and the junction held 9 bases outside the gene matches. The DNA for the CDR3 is TGTGCCAGCAGTGTCGGACAGGGCCGGGAGACAGATACGCAGTATTTT. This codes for CASSVGQGRETDTQYF.

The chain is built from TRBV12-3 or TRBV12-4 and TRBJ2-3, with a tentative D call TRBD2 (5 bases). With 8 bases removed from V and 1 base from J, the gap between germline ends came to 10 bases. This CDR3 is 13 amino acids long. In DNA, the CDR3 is TGTGCCAGCTCGGGGTCGGGCACAGATACGCAGTATTTT. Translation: CASSGSGTDTQYF.

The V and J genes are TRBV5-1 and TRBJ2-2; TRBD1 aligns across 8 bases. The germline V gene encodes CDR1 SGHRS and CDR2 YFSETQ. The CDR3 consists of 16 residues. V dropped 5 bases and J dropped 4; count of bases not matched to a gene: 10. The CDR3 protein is CASSRGRQGFTGELFF. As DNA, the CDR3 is TGCGCCAGCAGTCGGGGGAGACAGGGGTTCACCGGGGAGCTGTTTTTT. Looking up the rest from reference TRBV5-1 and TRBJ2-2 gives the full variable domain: KAGVTQTPRYLIKTRGQQVTLSCSPISGHRSVSWYQQTPGQGLQFLFEYFSETQRNKGNFPGRFSGRQFSNSRSEMNVSTLELGDSALYLCASSRGRQGFTGELFFGEGSRLTVL.

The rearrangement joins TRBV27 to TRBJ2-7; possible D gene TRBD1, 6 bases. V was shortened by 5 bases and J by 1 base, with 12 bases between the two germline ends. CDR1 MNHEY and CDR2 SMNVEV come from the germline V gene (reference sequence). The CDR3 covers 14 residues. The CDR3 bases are TGTGCCAGCAGTCACAGGGACGGATCCTACGAGCAGTACTTC. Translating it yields CASSHRDGSYEQYF.

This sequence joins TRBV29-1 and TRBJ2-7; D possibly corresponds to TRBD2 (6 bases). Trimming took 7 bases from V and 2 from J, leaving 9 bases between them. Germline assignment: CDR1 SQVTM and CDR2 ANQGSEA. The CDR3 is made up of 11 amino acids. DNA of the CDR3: TGCAGCGGGGGGGAGACCTACGAGCAGTACTTC. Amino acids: CSGGETYEQYF.

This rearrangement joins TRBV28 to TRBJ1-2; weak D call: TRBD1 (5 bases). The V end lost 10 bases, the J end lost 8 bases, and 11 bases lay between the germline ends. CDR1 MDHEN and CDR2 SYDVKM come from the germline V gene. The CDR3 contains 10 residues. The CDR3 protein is CATQGYGYTF. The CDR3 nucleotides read TGTGCCACCCAGGGTTACGGCTACACCTTC.

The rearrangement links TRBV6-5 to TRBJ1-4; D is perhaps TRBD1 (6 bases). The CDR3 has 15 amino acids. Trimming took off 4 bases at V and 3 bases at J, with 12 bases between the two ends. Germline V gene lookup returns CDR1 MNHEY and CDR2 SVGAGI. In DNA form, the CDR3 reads TGTGCCAGCAGTTTTACAGGGATAGCTAATGAAAAACTGTTTTTT. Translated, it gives CASSFTGIANEKLFF.

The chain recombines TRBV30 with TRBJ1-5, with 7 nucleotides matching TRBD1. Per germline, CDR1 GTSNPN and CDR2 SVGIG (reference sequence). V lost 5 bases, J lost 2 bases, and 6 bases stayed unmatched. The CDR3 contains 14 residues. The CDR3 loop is CAWSQGTGNQPQHF. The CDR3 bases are TGTGCCTGGTCACAGGGGACGGGCAATCAGCCCCAGCATTTT.

CDR3 region: CASSLGGTGGASYNSPLHF. The CDR3 region has the DNA TGCGCCAGCAGCTTGGGAGGGACAGGGGGCGCCTCATATAATTCACCCCTCCACTTT. V gene TRBV5-1 combines with J gene TRBJ1-6; the match to TRBD1 covers 12 bases. Germline V gene data show CDR1 as SGHRS and CDR2 as YFSETQ. The CDR3 runs 19 residues. Trimming took 0 bases from V and 4 from J; bases not matched to a gene: 8.

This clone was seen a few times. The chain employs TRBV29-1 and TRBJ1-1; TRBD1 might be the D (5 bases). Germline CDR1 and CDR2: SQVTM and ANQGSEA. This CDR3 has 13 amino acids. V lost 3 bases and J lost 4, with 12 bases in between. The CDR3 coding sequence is TGCAGCGTTGACCGGGGGATGAGCACTGAAGCTTTCTTT. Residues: CSVDRGMSTEAFF.

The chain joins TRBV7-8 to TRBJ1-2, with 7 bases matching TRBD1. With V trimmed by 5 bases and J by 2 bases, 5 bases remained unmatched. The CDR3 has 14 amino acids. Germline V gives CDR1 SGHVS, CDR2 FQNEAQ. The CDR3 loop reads CASSTRQGNYGYTF. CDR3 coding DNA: TGTGCCAGCAGCACTCGACAGGGAAACTATGGCTACACCTTC.

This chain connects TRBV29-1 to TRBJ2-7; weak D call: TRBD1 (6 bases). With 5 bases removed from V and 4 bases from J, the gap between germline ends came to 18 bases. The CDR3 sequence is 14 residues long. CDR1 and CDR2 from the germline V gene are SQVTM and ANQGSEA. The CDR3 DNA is TGCAGCGTTAGGGCACAACAGGGAAGTTACGAGCAGTACTTC. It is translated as CSVRAQQGSYEQYF.

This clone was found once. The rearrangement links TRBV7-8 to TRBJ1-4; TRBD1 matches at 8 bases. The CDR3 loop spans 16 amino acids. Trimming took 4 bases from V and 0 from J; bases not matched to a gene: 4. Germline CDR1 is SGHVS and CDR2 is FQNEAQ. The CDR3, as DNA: TGTGCCAGCAGCTCCCGACAGGGGACAACTAATGAAAAACTGTTTTTT. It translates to CASSSRQGTTNEKLFF. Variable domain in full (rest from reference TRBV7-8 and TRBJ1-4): GAGVSQSPRYKVAKRGQDVALRCDPISGHVSLFWYQQALGQGPEFLTYFQNEAQLDKSGLPSDRFFAERPEGSVSTLKIQRTQQEDSAVYLCASSSRQGTTNEKLFFGSGTQLSVL.

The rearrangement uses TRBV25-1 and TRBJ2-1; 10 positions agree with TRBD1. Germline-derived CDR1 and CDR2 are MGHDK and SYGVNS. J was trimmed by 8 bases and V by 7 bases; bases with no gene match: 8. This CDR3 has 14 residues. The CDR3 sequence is CASIGTGEEDEQFF. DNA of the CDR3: TGTGCCAGCATAGGGACAGGGGAGGAGGATGAGCAGTTCTTC.

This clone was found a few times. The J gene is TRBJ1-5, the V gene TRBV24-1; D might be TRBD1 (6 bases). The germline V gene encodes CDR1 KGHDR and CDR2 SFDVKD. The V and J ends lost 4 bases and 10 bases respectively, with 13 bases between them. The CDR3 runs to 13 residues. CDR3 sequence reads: CATSDNPTGPQHF. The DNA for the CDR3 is TGTGCCACCAGTGACAATCCGACAGGTCCCCAGCATTTT.

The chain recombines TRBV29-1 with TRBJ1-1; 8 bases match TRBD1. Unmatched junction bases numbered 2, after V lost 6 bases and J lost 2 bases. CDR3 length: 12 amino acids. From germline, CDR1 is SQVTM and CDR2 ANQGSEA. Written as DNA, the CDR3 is TGCAGCGTGGGACAGGCTAACACTGAAGCTTTCTTT. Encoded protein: CSVGQANTEAFF. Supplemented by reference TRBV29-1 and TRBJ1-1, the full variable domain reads SAVISQKPSRDICQRGTSLTIQCQVDSQVTMMFWYRQQPGQSLTLIATANQGSEATYESGFVIDKFPISRPNLTFSTLTVSNMSPEDSSIYLCSVGQANTEAFFGQGTRLTVV.

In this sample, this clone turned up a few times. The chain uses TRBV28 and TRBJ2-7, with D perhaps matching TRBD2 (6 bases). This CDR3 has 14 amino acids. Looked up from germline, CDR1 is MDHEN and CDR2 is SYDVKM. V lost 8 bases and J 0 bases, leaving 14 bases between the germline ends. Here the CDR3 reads CASCRAGSSYEQYF. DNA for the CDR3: TGTGCCAGCTGTCGGGCGGGGAGCTCCTACGAGCAGTACTTC.

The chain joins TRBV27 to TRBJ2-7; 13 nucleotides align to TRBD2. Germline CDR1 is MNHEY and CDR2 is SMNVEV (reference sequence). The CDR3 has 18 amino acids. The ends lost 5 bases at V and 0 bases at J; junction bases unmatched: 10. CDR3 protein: CASSPGTSGIYHSYEQYF. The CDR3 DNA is TGTGCCAGCAGTCCCGGGACTAGCGGGATCTACCACTCCTACGAGCAGTACTTC.

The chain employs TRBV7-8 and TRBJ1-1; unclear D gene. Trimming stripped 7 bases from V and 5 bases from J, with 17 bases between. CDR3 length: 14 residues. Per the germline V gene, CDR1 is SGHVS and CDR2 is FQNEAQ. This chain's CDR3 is CASTPGRGSTEAFF. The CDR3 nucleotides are TGTGCCAGCACCCCTGGGCGAGGGTCAACTGAAGCTTTCTTT.

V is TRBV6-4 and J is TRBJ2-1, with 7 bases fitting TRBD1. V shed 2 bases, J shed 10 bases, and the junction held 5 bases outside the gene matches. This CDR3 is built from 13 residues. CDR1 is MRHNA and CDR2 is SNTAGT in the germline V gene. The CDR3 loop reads CASSDQGVGEQFF. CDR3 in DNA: TGTGCCAGCAGTGACCAGGGGGTAGGGGAGCAGTTCTTC.

CDR3 nucleotides: TGCAGTGCTAGTGATAGCGGGCGTACCAAAAACATTCAGTACTTC. This translates into CSASDSGRTKNIQYF. The J gene is TRBJ2-4, the V gene TRBV20-1; 7 nucleotides agree with TRBD2. J lost 2 bases, V lost 3 bases, and 7 bases had no gene match. The CDR3 contains 15 residues. Germline V gene data show CDR1 as DFQATT and CDR2 as SNEGSKA (reference sequence).

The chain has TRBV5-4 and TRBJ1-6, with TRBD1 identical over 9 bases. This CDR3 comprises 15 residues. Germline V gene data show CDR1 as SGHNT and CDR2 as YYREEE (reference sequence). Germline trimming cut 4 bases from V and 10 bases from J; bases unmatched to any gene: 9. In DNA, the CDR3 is TGTGCCAGCAGCCAGGGACAGGGCTTAGAATCACCCCTCCACTTT. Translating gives CASSQGQGLESPLHF.

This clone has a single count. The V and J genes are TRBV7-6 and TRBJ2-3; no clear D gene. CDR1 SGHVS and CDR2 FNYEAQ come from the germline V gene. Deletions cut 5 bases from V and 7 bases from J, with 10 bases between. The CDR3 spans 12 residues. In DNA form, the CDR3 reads TGTGCCAGCAGCCTAATACTAAATACGCAGTATTTT. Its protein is CASSLILNTQYF.

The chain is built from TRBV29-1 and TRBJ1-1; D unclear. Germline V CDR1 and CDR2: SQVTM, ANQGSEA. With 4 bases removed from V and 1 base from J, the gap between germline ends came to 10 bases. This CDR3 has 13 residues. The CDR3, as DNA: TGCAGCGTTGGGGCCGGGAAGAACACTGAAGCTTTCTTT. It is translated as CSVGAGKNTEAFF.

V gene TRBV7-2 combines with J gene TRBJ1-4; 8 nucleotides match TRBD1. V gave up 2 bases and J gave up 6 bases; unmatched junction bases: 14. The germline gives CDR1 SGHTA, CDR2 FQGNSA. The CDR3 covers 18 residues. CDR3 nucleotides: TGTGCCAGCAGCTTATTAAGGGAAATAGGACAGGGCGATGAAAAACTGTTTTTT. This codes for CASSLLREIGQGDEKLFF. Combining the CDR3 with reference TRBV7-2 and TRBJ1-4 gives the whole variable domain GAGVSQSPSNKVTEKGKDVELRCDPISGHTALYWYRQSLGQGLEFLIYFQGNSAPDKSGLPSDRFSAERTGGSVSTLTIQRTQQEDSAVYLCASSLLREIGQGDEKLFFGSGTQLSVL.